These 22 T cell receptor beta chains were sequenced from one sample in a study of blood T cell repertoires in COVID-19. Profiling relied on immunoSEQ multiplex PCR, and the TCRdb table lists in-frame clones only, not all of them. The sample shows fewer than 250,000 clones, under 95% of them seen only once. The sequenced sample was peripheral blood. The receptors stem from a young man with acute or convalescent COVID-19.

The rearrangement uses TRBV6-5 and TRBJ2-2; TRBD1 agrees at 9 bases. V shed 4 bases and J 7 bases; nucleotides not matched to a gene: 4. This CDR3 spans 14 amino acids. Looked up from germline, CDR1 is MNHEY and CDR2 is SVGAGI. CDR3 in DNA: TGTGCCAGCAGTTCACAGGGGGCCAACGGGGAGCTGTTTTTT. Translation: CASSSQGANGELFF.

Details on this clone: A read error may account for a junction end that differs from germline. The CDR3 DNA sequence: TGTGCCAGCAGCTTAGTGGGGCGCCGGCCCCAGTTC. Its protein is CASSLVGRRPQF. This sequence joins TRBV13 and TRBJ2-4; tentatively, D is TRBD1 (5 bases). This CDR3 is 12 amino acids long. Germline values: CDR1 PRHDT, CDR2 FYEKMQ (reference sequence).

The chain is built from TRBV5-4 and TRBJ2-1, with TRBD2 matching over 7 bases. The CDR3 consists of 16 residues. V shed 5 bases, J shed 1 base, and the junction held 9 bases outside the gene matches. CDR1 is SGHNT and CDR2 is YYREEE in the germline V gene (reference sequence). In DNA form, the CDR3 reads TGTGCCAGCAGAATCGGCGGGACTACTTCCTACAATGAGCAGTTCTTC. Protein: CASRIGGTTSYNEQFF.

This rearrangement joins TRBV5-4 to TRBJ2-5; D perhaps matches TRBD2 (6 bases). The CDR3 consists of 12 residues. The V gene lost 4 bases and the J gene lost 4 bases, with 8 bases spanning the gap. Germline V lookup: CDR1 SGHNT, CDR2 YYREEE (reference sequence). This CDR3 reads CASSGGGETQYF. CDR3 coding DNA: TGTGCCAGCAGCGGGGGAGGAGAGACCCAGTACTTC.

The chain couples TRBV4-1 to TRBJ1-2, with a possible D match to TRBD1 (6 bases). The germline CDR1 and CDR2 sequences are MGHRA and YSYEKL. The CDR3 consists of 15 residues. V gave up 0 bases and J gave up 8 bases, with 16 bases separating them. The CDR3: CASSQDGQRRAGYTF. CDR3 DNA: TGCGCCAGCAGCCAAGACGGACAGCGTAGAGCAGGCTACACCTTC.

The chain combines TRBV3-1 (or the pseudogene TRBV3-2) with TRBJ1-2, with D possibly TRBD1 on 5 matching bases. The CDR3 contains 15 residues. The ends were cut back, 3 bases at V and 8 bases at J, with 19 bases in the middle. The germline CDR1 and CDR2 sequences are LGHDT and YNNKEL (reference sequence). This CDR3 reads CASSQARAAAGGYTF. CDR3 coding DNA: TGTGCCAGCAGCCAGGCCAGGGCCGCGGCGGGAGGCTACACCTTC.

The genes are TRBV7-6 and TRBJ2-5, with a possible D match to TRBD2 (7 bases). CDR1 is SGHVS, CDR2 FNYEAQ, per germline. With 5 bases removed from V and 5 bases from J, the gap between germline ends came to 15 bases. This CDR3 is 14 amino acids long. The CDR3 bases are TGTGCCAGCAGCGAAGGGGGAGGGGAGGAGACCCAGTACTTC. It translates to CASSEGGGEETQYF. Together with reference TRBV7-6 and TRBJ2-5, the CDR3 gives the full variable domain: GAGVSQSPRYKVTKRGQDVALRCDPISGHVSLYWYRQALGQGPEFLTYFNYEAQQDKSGLPNDRFSAERPEGSISTLTIQRTEQRDSAMYRCASSEGGGEETQYFGPGTRLLVL.

The rearrangement links TRBV15 to TRBJ1-6; D remains unclear. Trimming pared 0 bases from V and 9 bases from J, leaving 12 bases between. The V gene's germline CDR1 is LNHNV and CDR2 YYDKDF (reference sequence). This CDR3 is 15 amino acids long. The CDR3 coding sequence is TGTGCCACCAGCAGAGAACGAGGAGCGAGTTCACCCCTCCACTTT. Its protein product is CATSRERGASSPLHF.

The J gene is TRBJ2-1, the V gene TRBV28; TRBD2 agrees at 10 bases. The germline V gene has CDR1 MDHEN and CDR2 SYDVKM. CDR3 length: 16 residues. Trimming cost V 5 bases and J 0 bases; bases outside gene matches: 4. The CDR3 sequence is CASSAPSGGSYNEQFF. DNA of the CDR3: TGTGCCAGCAGTGCACCTAGCGGGGGCTCCTACAATGAGCAGTTCTTC.

V usage is TRBV4-2 and J usage is TRBJ1-6, with a possible D match to TRBD1 (5 bases). Trimming removed 1 base from V and 10 bases from J, with 14 bases in between. The CDR3 extends over 15 amino acids. Germline lookup yields CDR1 LGHNA and CDR2 YNFKEQ. The CDR3 spells CASSQVFQGGSPLHF. The CDR3 bases are TGTGCCAGCAGCCAAGTTTTCCAGGGTGGATCACCCCTCCACTTT.

Only one count was recorded for this clone. The chain has TRBV27 and TRBJ2-3; maybe TRBD2 (6 bases). CDR1 is MNHEY and CDR2 is SMNVEV in the germline V gene (reference sequence). Between the trimmed V and J ends, which lost 5 bases and 7 bases, there was a span of 16 bases. CDR3 length: 14 amino acids. The CDR3 sequence: CASSRWGDGNTQYF. CDR3 bases: TGTGCCAGCAGTAGGTGGGGGGACGGAAATACGCAGTATTTT.

V and J are TRBV6-2 or TRBV6-3 and TRBJ2-5, with TRBD2 matching 11 bases. The CDR3 loop spans 14 amino acids. V lost 4 bases, J lost 5 bases, and 3 bases stayed unmatched. From germline, CDR1 is MNHEY and CDR2 SVGEGT. This CDR3 is CASSLAGGQETQYF. As DNA, the CDR3 is TGTGCCAGCAGTTTAGCGGGGGGGCAGGAGACCCAGTACTTC.

The CDR3, as DNA: TGTGCCAGCAGCTTGGAAACCGGGACAGCGAACACTGAAGCTTTCTTT. Protein: CASSLETGTANTEAFF. The chain carries TRBV7-8 and TRBJ1-1, with TRBD1 matching 7 bases. The V and J ends lost 3 bases and 1 base, in that order; junction bases with no gene match: 8. This CDR3 comprises 16 residues. Germline V lookup: CDR1 SGHVS, CDR2 FQNEAQ.

The chain has TRBV2 and TRBJ2-5; D perhaps matches TRBD2 (6 bases). Germline-derived CDR1 and CDR2 are SNHLY and FYNNEI. The CDR3 is 11 amino acids. The V gene lost 7 bases and the J gene lost 5 bases, with 8 bases spanning the gap. The CDR3 spells CASKGRETQYF. The CDR3 nucleotides read TGTGCCAGCAAGGGGAGGGAGACCCAGTACTTC.

This chain joins TRBV28 and TRBJ2-1; D is unclear. Per the germline V gene, CDR1 is MDHEN and CDR2 is SYDVKM. The CDR3 is 11 residues long. Trimming took 7 bases from V and 2 from J, leaving 3 bases between them. CDR3 bases: TGTGCCAGCACGGCCTACAATGAGCAGTTCTTC. Translation: CASTAYNEQFF.

The rearrangement uses TRBV18 and TRBJ1-3; D is uncertain. The CDR3 has 13 amino acids. Germline-derived CDR1 and CDR2 are KGHSH and LQKENI. V lost 10 bases and J lost 12, with 22 bases in between. CDR3 sequence reads: CANSPALQSRIYF. The DNA of the CDR3 is TGTGCCAACTCCCCGGCACTACAATCTCGCATATATTTT.

This rearrangement joins TRBV7-3 to TRBJ2-1; TRBD2 might be the D (5 bases). CDR3 length: 15 residues. Germline V CDR1 and CDR2: SGHTA, FQGTGA. V was cut by 5 bases and J by 0 bases, with 11 bases left in between. The CDR3 reads CASSLMAGSYNEQFF. CDR3 sequence (DNA): TGTGCCAGCAGCCTCATGGCGGGCTCCTACAATGAGCAGTTCTTC.

V is TRBV14 and J is TRBJ1-1; D remains unclear. Trimming took off 5 bases at V and 5 bases at J, with 12 bases between the two ends. The germline V gene encodes CDR1 SGHDN and CDR2 FVKESK. This CDR3 spans 13 amino acids. CDR3 DNA sequence: TGTGCCAGCAGCAACGGCCGGGAAACTGAAGCTTTCTTT. Its protein product is CASSNGRETEAFF.

As to this clone: Other DNA sequences in the sample encode the same CDR3. The genes are TRBV5-1 and TRBJ1-5; TRBD1 agrees at 7 bases. The junction had 2 bases not matched to a gene; V was cut back by 0 bases and J by 2 bases. Germline CDR1 SGHRS, CDR2 YFSETQ. There are 15 residues in the CDR3. CDR3 in amino acids: CASSLDGQGNQPQHF. CDR3 in DNA: TGCGCCAGCAGCTTGGATGGACAGGGCAATCAGCCCCAGCATTTT.

V is TRBV6-5 and J is TRBJ1-1; D gene ambiguous. Germline lookup yields CDR1 MNHEY and CDR2 SVGAGI. Deletions cut 6 bases from V and 0 bases from J, with 11 bases between. This CDR3 has 14 residues. CDR3 protein: CASSAARLNTEAFF. For the CDR3, the DNA is TGTGCCAGCAGCGCGGCGCGTTTGAACACTGAAGCTTTCTTT.

The CDR3 reads CASTPQGSPYNEQFF. The CDR3 DNA follows: TGTGCCAGCACCCCACAGGGCTCCCCCTACAATGAGCAGTTCTTC. The chain uses TRBV7-6 and TRBJ2-1; TRBD1 might be the D (6 bases). The germline V and J ends were trimmed by 7 bases and 2 bases, with 15 bases remaining between them. CDR1 and CDR2 from the germline V gene are SGHVS and FNYEAQ. The CDR3 sequence is 15 residues long.

As DNA, the CDR3 is TGCGCCAGCAGCTTACAGTCTAATGAGATGGATACGCAGTATTTT. Amino acid sequence: CASSLQSNEMDTQYF. The chain is built from TRBV5-1 and TRBJ2-3; no reliable D call. Trimming took 2 bases from V and 6 from J, leaving 16 bases between them. The CDR3 runs 15 residues. Germline CDR1 SGHRS, CDR2 YFSETQ.